This T cell receptor beta chain was observed in a study of T cell responses to AZD1222 COVID-19 vaccine. Germline V gene lookup returns CDR1 DFQATT and CDR2 SNEGSKA (reference sequence). The CDR3 loop spans 11 amino acids. Trimming took 6 bases from V and 2 from J, leaving 7 bases between them. TCRdb's copy holds only in-frame clones and misses some; the assay was immunoSEQ multiplex PCR. The sample includes 140,000 or so clones, 90% to 95% of them seen just once. This clone was counted once. The source of this sequence is an adult who had recovered from COVID-19. The sequencing here drew on peripheral blood, taken after recovery from COVID-19. This chain links TRBV20-1 with TRBJ2-5, with D unclear. The CDR3 region is CSAPGQETQYF. The CDR3 coding sequence is TGCAGTGCCCCCGGGCAAGAGACCCAGTACTTC.